This T cell receptor beta chain is drawn from a study of blood T cells in healthy people across ages. The authors ran a second PCR of about 7 to 11 cycles using a sample-barcoded 5' primer and a J-beta primer mix. All cDNA molecules were each tagged by a template-switch adaptor with 12 random nucleotides. TCRdb fed the 5' RACE reads into MiXCR, producing one record per CDR3 protein. The data contain 650,000 to 950,000 distinct CDR3 sequences, 44% of them singletons. This clonotype appeared many times. The antigen is undetermined. Roughly 10 milliliters of peripheral blood were drawn from each donor into EDTA-treated tubes. The CDR3 spans 16 residues. Trimming left V 5 bases short and J 7 bases short, with 23 bases between. Per germline, CDR1 SGHTA and CDR2 FQGNSA. Study results and caveats: Estimates based on one million T cells were treated as lower bounds. Older individuals had lower TCR beta diversity per million T cells (the decline was roughly linear).

The chain carries TRBV7-2 and TRBJ2-5; D is perhaps TRBD2 (5 bases). This clonotype was sampled from a man between 60 and 75 years old in good health. Specimen: blood. CDR3 sequence: CASSASGLSLLGTQYF. In DNA, the CDR3 is TGTGCCAGCAGCGCAAGCGGCCTCAGCTTGTTGGGGACCCAGTACTTC.